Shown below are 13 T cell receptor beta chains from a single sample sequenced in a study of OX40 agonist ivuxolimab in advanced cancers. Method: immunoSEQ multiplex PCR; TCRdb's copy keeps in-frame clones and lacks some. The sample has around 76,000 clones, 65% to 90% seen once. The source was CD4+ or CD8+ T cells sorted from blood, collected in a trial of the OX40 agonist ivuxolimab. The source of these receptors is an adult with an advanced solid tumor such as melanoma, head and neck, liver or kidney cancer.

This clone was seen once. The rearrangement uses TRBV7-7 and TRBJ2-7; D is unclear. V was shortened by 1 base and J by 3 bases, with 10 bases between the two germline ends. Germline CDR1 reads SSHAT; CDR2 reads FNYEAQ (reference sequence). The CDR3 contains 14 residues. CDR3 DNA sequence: TGTGCCAGCAGCTTAGGACCCTACGGCTACGAGCAGTACTTC. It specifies CASSLGPYGYEQYF.

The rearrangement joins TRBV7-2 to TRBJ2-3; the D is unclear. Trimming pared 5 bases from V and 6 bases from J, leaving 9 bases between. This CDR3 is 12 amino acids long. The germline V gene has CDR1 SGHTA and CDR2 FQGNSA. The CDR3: CASSPLMDTQYF. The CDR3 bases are TGTGCCAGCAGCCCGTTAATGGATACGCAGTATTTT.

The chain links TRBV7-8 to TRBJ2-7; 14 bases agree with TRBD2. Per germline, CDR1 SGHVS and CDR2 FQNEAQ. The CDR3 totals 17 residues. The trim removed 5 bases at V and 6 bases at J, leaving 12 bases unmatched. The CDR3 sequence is CASSPRTSGGPRGEQYF. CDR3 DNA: TGTGCCAGCAGCCCTCGGACTAGCGGGGGGCCAAGGGGCGAGCAGTACTTC. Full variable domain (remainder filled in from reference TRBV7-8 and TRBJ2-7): GAGVSQSPRYKVAKRGQDVALRCDPISGHVSLFWYQQALGQGPEFLTYFQNEAQLDKSGLPSDRFFAERPEGSVSTLKIQRTQQEDSAVYLCASSPRTSGGPRGEQYFGPGTRLTVT.

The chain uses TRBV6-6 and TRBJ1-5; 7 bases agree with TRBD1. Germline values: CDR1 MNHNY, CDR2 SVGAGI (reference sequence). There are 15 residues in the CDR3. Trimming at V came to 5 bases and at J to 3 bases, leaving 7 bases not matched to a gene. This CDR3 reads CASSPTGTDNQPQHF. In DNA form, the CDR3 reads TGTGCCAGCAGTCCGACCGGGACAGACAATCAGCCCCAGCATTTT.

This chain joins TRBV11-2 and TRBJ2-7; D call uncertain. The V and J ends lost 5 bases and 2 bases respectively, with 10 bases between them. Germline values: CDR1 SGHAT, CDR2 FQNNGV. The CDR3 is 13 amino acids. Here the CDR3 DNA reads TGTGCCAGCAGCCCCATCCTGACCTACGAGCAGTACTTC. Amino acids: CASSPILTYEQYF.

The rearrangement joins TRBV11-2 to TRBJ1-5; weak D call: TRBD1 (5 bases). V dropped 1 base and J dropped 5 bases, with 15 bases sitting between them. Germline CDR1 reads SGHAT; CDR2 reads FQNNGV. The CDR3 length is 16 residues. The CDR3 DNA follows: TGTGCCAGCAGCTTAGCCGGGCCCGGAGGGGATCAGCCCCAGCATTTT. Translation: CASSLAGPGGDQPQHF. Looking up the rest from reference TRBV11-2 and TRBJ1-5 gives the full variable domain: EAGVAQSPRYKIIEKRQSVAFWCNPISGHATLYWYQQILGQGPKLLIQFQNNGVVDDSQLPKDRFSAERLKGVDSTLKIQPAKLEDSAVYLCASSLAGPGGDQPQHFGDGTRLSIL.

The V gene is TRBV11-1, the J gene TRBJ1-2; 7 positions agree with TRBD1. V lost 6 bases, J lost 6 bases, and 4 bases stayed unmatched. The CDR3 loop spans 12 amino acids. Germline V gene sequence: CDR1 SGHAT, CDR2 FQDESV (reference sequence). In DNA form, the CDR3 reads TGTGCCAGCAGTTACAGGGGCGATGGCTACACCTTC. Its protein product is CASSYRGDGYTF.

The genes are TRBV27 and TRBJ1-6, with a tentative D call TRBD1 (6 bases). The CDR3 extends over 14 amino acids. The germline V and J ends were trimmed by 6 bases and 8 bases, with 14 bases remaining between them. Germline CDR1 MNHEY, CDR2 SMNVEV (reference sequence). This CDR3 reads CASSPGGAYSPLHF. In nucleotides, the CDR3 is TGTGCCAGCAGCCCTGGGGGCGCGTATTCACCCCTCCACTTT.

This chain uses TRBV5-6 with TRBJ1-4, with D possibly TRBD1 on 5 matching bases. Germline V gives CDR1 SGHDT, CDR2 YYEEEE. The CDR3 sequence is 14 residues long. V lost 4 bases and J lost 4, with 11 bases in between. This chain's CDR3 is CASSRDGVNEKLFF. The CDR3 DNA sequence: TGTGCCAGCAGCCGGGACGGGGTTAATGAAAAACTGTTTTTT.

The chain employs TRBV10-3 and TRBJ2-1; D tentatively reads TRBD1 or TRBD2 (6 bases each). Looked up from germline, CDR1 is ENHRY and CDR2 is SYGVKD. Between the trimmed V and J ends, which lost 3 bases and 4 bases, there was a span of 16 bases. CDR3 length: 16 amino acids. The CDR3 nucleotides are TGTGCCATCAGTGATACGGGGGCCCCAAGGTACAATGAGCAGTTCTTC. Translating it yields CAISDTGAPRYNEQFF.

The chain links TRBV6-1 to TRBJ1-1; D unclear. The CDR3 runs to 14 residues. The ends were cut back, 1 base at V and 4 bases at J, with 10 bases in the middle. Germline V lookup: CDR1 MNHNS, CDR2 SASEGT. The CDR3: CASSEVTLPTEAFF. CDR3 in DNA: TGTGCCAGCAGTGAAGTCACCTTGCCCACTGAAGCTTTCTTT.

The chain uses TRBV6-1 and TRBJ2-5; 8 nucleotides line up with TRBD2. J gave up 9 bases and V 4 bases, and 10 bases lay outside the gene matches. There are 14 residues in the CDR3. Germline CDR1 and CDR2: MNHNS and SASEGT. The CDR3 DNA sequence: TGTGCCAGCAGTGTAATGGAGGCCGGGGGGGCCCAGTACTTC. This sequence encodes CASSVMEAGGAQYF.

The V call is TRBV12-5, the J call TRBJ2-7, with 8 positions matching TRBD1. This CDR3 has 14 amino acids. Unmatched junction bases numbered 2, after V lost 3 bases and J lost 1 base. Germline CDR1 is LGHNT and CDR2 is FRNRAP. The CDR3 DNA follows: TGTGCTAGTGGTTTCAGGGGGCGATCCTACGAGCAGTACTTC. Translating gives CASGFRGRSYEQYF.